What follows describes a single T cell receptor (beta chain). Its antigen remains unidentified. The source of the sample is a study of T cell responses to AZD1222 COVID-19 vaccine. Study summary: It was second doses at about 4 or about 12 weeks that were pooled.

Study outcomes and limitations: Seropositivity was recorded at baseline in only a handful of AZD1222 recipients. With dominance at 160-218 and 743-854, vaccine-associated CD4 TCRs spanned spike. Spike-specific TCR breadth rose after two AZD1222 doses, and depth rose as well.

Here immunoSEQ multiplex PCR was the method, and the copy in TCRdb shows in-frame clones only, minus some. This table holds approximately 120,000 clones, just under 90% found once. The sequences come from peripheral blood, collected on day 0 of AZD1222 vaccination. This TCR came from an adult in good health.

CDR3 coding DNA: TGTGCCAGTAGTCTCGGTAGAGGGCAGGGCCAAGAGACCCAGTACTTC. This gives the protein CASSLGRGQGQETQYF. The J gene is TRBJ2-5, the V gene TRBV19; D is tentatively TRBD1 or TRBD2 (5 bases each). Germline V gene data show CDR1 as LNHDA and CDR2 as SQIVND (reference sequence). Trimming removed 5 bases at V and 1 base at J, with 17 bases between. The CDR3 covers 16 residues. Full variable domain (remainder filled in from reference TRBV19 and TRBJ2-5): DGGITQSPKYLFRKEGQNVTLSCEQNLNHDAMYWYRQDPGQGLRLIYYSQIVNDFQKGDIAEGYSVSREKKESFPLTVTSAQKNPTAFYLCASSLGRGQGQETQYFGPGTRLLVL.